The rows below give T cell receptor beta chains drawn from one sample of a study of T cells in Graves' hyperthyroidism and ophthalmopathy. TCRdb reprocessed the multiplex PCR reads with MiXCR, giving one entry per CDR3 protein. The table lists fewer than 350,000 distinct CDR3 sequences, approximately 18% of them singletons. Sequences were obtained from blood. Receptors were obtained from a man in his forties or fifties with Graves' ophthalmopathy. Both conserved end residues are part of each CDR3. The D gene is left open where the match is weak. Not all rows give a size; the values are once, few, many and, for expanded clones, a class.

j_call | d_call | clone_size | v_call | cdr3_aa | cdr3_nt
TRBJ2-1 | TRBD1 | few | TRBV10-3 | CAISGDRPRRDEQFF | TGTGCCATCAGTGGGGACAGGCCTCGGAGGGATGAGCAGTTCTTC
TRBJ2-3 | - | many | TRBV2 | CASKSADTQYF | TGTGCCAGCAAGTCGGCAGATACGCAGTATTTT
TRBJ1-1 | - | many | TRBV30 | CASTDRENTEAFF | TGTGCCTCCACGGACAGAGAGAACACTGAAGCTTTCTTT
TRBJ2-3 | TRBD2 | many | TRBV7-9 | CASHRGPGLKASDTQYF | TGTGCCAGCCATCGAGGGCCGGGACTAAAAGCATCAGATACGCAGTATTTT
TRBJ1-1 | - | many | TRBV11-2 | CASSLDRGGRGTEAFF | TGTGCCAGCAGCTTAGATCGCGGGGGGAGGGGCACTGAAGCTTTCTTT
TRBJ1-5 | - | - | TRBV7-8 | CASSLDVSQPQHF | TGTGCCAGCAGCTTAGATGTAAGTCAGCCCCAGCATTTT
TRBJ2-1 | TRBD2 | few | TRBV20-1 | CSAQILAGGPFFEQFF | TGCAGTGCTCAGATACTAGCGGGAGGGCCGTTCTTTGAGCAGTTCTTC
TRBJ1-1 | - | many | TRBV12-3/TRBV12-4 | CASSLALGGVRIAEAFF | TGTGCCAGCAGTTTAGCGCTCGGGGGGGTTCGTATCGCTGAAGCTTTCTTT
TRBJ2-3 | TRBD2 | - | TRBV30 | CAWSWGGTTGSSTDTQYF | TGTGCCTGGAGCTGGGGGGGGACTACGGGGTCTAGCACAGATACGCAGTATTTT
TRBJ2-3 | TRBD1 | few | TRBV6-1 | CASSVDRVSTDTQYF | TGTGCCAGCAGTGTAGACAGGGTGAGCACAGATACGCAGTATTTT
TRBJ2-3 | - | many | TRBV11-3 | CASSLPGGTVTDTQYF | TGTGCCAGCAGCCTACCAGGGGGGACGGTCACAGATACGCAGTATTTT
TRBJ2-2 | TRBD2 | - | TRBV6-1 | CASRGLAGAFGELFF | TGTGCCAGCAGGGGACTAGCGGGAGCGTTCGGGGAGCTGTTTTTT
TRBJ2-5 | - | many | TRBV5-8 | CASSLVADQETQYF | TGTGCCAGCAGCTTGGTGGCAGATCAAGAGACCCAGTACTTC
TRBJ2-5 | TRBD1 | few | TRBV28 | CASSDSYPGQDF | TGTGCCAGCAGCGACTCTTACCCGGGACAGGACTTC
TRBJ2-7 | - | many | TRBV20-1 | CSAAAGAAYEQYF | TGCAGTGCTGCGGCCGGGGCAGCCTACGAGCAGTACTTC
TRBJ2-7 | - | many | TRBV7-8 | CASSTRSSYEQYF | TGTGCCAGCAGCACGAGGAGCTCCTACGAGCAGTACTTC
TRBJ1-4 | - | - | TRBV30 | CAWSEGASANEKLFF | TGTGCCTGGAGCGAAGGTGCCAGCGCAAATGAAAAACTGTTTTTT
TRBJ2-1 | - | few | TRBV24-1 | CATSDLVSGVDNEQFF | TGTGCCACCAGTGATTTGGTGTCAGGGGTGGACAATGAGCAGTTCTTC
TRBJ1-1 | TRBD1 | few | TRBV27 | CASSRTGSNTEAFF | TGTGCCAGCAGTAGGACAGGATCGAACACTGAAGCTTTCTTT
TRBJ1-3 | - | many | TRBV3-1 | CASTQGSGNTIYF | TGTGCCAGCACCCAGGGGTCTGGAAACACCATATATTTT
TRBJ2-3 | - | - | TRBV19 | CASSMRGQAGDTQYF | TGTGCCAGTAGTATGAGAGGCCAAGCGGGAGATACGCAGTATTTT
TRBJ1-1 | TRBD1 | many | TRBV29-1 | CSTEGASGNTEAFF | TGCAGCACCGAGGGGGCATCGGGGAACACTGAAGCTTTCTTT
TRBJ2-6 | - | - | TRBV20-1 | CSAWGDSPVSGANVLTF | TGCAGTGCCTGGGGGGACAGTCCCGTCTCTGGGGCCAACGTCCTGACTTTC
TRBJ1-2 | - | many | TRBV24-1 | CATSEFGQYGYTF | TGTGCCACCAGTGAGTTTGGACAGTATGGCTACACCTTC
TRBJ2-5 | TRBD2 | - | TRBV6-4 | CASGRGLAGVTVQETQYF | TGTGCCAGCGGCAGAGGACTAGCGGGAGTAACAGTGCAGGAGACCCAGTACTTC
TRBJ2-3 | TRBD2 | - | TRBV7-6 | CASSLSVAGQPISTDTQYF | TGTGCCAGCAGCTTATCGGTAGCGGGACAACCTATAAGCACAGATACGCAGTATTTT
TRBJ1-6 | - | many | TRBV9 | CASSVDRMNSPLHF | TGTGCCAGCAGCGTAGACAGGATGAATTCACCCCTCCACTTT
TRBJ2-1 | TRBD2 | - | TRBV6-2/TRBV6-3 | CASTREGRGEQFF | TGTGCCAGCACGCGGGAGGGCCGGGGGGAGCAGTTCTTC
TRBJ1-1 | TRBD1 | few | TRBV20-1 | CSARDLGQGAFF | TGCAGTGCTAGAGATCTTGGACAGGGAGCTTTCTTT
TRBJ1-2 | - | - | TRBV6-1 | CASTSLYGYTF | TGTGCCAGCACAAGTCTCTATGGCTACACCTTC
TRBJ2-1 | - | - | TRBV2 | CASSVLEPAHGEQFF | TGTGCCAGCAGTGTTCTCGAACCGGCCCATGGTGAGCAGTTCTTC
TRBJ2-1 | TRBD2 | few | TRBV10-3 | CAISESKAGVNEQFF | TGTGCCATCAGTGAGTCGAAGGCGGGAGTCAATGAGCAGTTCTTC
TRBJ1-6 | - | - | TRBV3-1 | CASSQETAYNSPLHF | TGTGCCAGCAGCCAAGAAACAGCTTATAATTCACCCCTCCACTTT
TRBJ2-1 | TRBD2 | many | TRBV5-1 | CASSFTLAGYNEQFF | TGCGCCAGCAGCTTCACACTAGCGGGATACAATGAGCAGTTCTTC
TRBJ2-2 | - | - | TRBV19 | CASSVRGANTGELFF | TGTGCCAGTAGTGTCCGGGGAGCGAACACCGGGGAGCTGTTTTTT
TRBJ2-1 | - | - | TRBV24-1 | CATSDFRGSKYNEQFF | TGTGCCACCAGTGATTTTCGAGGGAGTAAGTACAATGAGCAGTTCTTC
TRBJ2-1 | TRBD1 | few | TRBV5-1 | CASSPGTGGANEQFF | TGCGCCAGCAGCCCCGGGACAGGGGGAGCCAATGAGCAGTTCTTC
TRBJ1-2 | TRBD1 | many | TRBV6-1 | CASSEGTVDVNYGYTF | TGTGCCAGCAGTGAGGGGACAGTCGACGTTAACTATGGCTACACCTTC
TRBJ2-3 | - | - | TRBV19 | CASSIGDHRSLRGTQYF | TGTGCCAGTAGTATAGGGGACCATAGGTCACTACGCGGTACGCAGTATTTT
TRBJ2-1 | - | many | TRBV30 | CAWSVYGTIEQFF | TGTGCCTGGAGTGTTTATGGGACCATTGAGCAGTTCTTC
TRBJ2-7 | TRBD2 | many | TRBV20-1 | CSGRERGRGEQYF | TGCAGTGGGAGGGAGCGGGGGCGTGGGGAGCAGTACTTC
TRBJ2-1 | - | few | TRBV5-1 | CASSSTGISTNEQFF | TGCGCCAGCAGCTCTACGGGTATCAGTACAAATGAGCAGTTCTTC
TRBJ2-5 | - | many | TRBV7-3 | CASSPHGGQETQYF | TGTGCCAGCAGCCCGCATGGCGGCCAAGAGACCCAGTACTTC
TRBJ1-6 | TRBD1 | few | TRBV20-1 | CSALPRTGNNSPLHF | TGCAGTGCCCTCCCCCGGACAGGGAACAATTCACCCCTCCACTTT
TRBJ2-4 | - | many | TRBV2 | CASSRGGNAKNIQYF | TGTGCCAGCAGTCGAGGGGGTAACGCCAAAAACATTCAGTACTTC
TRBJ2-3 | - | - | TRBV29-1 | CSVGQGQTDTQYF | TGCAGCGTTGGGCAGGGTCAAACAGATACGCAGTATTTT
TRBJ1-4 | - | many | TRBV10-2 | CASRGPGATNEKLFF | TGCGCCAGCCGTGGGCCGGGGGCAACTAATGAAAAACTGTTTTTT
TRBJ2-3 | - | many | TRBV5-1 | CASSLGEGTDTQYF | TGCGCCAGCAGCTTGGGAGAGGGCACAGATACGCAGTATTTT
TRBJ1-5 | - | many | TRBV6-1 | CASSERTGSWGNQPQHF | TGTGCCAGCAGTGAAAGGACGGGGAGCTGGGGCAATCAGCCCCAGCATTTT
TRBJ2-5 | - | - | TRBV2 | CASTEGAETQYF | TGTGCCAGCACCGAAGGAGCCGAGACCCAGTACTTC
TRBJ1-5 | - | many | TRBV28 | CASSLGEATGNQPQHF | TGTGCCAGCAGTTTAGGGGAGGCCACGGGCAATCAGCCCCAGCATTTT